The TCR beta chain under discussion was sequenced for a study of T cells in Graves' hyperthyroidism and ophthalmopathy. RNA transcripts provided the source from which TCR beta CDR3 regions were amplified. When the TCR CDR3 underwent first-round RT-PCR, the HTBI primer set was used. MiXCR was run by TCRdb on the multiplex PCR reads, yielding one entry per CDR3 protein. The data contain a few hundred thousand distinct CDR3 sequences, approximately 44% of them singletons. General observations from the study: Blood also contained most expanded thyroid clonotypes above 0.001. Model output signaled ophthalmopathy a median about 6.3 months ahead of onset.

This clonotype showed up just a few times. Its antigen remains unknown. V was shortened by 3 bases and J by 5 bases, with 16 bases between the two germline ends. This CDR3 contains 14 residues. Germline V gene data show CDR1 as GTSNPN and CDR2 as SVGIG (reference sequence). A lack of ophthalmopathy progression within 18 months defined stable Graves' hyperthyroidism. Based on clinical symptoms, serum thyroxine and TRAb, thyroid ultrasound and orbital computed tomography, diagnoses were reached. Sequenced material: peripheral blood or thyroid tissue (not recorded which). This rearrangement joins TRBV30 to TRBJ1-1, with unresolved D. This TCR was sampled from a woman aged 18-29 years with Graves' hyperthyroidism. CDR3: CAWSPRVRETEAFF. CDR3 in DNA: TGTGCCTGGAGCCCTAGGGTAAGGGAAACTGAAGCTTTCTTT.